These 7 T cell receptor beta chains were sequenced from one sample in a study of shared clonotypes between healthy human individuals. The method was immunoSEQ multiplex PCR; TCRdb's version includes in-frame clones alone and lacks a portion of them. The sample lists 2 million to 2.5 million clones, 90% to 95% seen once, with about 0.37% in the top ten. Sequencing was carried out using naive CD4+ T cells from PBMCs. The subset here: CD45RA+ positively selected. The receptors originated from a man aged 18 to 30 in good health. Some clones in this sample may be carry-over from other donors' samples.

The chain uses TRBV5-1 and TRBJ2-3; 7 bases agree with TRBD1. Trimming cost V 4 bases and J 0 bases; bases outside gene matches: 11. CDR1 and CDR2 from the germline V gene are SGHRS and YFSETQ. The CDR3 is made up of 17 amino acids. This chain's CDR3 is CASSLGTEVTSTDTQYF. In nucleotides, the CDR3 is TGCGCCAGCAGCCTCGGGACAGAAGTTACTAGCACAGATACGCAGTATTTT.

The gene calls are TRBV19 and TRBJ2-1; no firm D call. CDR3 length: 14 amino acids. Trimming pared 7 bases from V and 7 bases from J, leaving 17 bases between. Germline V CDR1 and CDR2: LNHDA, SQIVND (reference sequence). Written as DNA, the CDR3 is TGTGCCAGTACCGATGCGATGCGCCCGAATGAGCAGTTCTTC. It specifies CASTDAMRPNEQFF.

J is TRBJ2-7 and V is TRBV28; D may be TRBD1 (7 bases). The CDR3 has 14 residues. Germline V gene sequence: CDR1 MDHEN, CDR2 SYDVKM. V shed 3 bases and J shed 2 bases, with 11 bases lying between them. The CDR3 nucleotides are TGTGCCAGCAGTTTGGGGGGACAGACCTACGAGCAGTACTTC. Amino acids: CASSLGGQTYEQYF.

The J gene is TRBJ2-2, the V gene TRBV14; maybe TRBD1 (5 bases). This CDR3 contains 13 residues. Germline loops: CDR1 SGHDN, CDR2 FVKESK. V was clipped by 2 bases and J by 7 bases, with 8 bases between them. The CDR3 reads CASSQRQHGELFF. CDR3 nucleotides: TGTGCCAGCAGCCAAAGACAGCACGGGGAGCTGTTTTTT. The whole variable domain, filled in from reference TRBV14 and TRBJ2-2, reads EAGVTQFPSHSVIEKGQTVTLRCDPISGHDNLYWYRRVMGKEIKFLLHFVKESKQDESGMPNNRFLAERTGGTYSTLKVQPAELEDSGVYFCASSQRQHGELFFGEGSRLTVL.

The CDR3, as DNA: TGTGCCTGGAGTGTACAAGGGGGGGACGAGCAGTACTTC. It is translated as CAWSVQGGDEQYF. The chain combines TRBV30 with TRBJ2-7; maybe TRBD2 (7 bases). V was trimmed by 0 bases and J by 5 bases, leaving 11 bases between them. Germline CDR1 reads GTSNPN; CDR2 reads SVGIG (reference sequence). The CDR3 covers 13 residues.

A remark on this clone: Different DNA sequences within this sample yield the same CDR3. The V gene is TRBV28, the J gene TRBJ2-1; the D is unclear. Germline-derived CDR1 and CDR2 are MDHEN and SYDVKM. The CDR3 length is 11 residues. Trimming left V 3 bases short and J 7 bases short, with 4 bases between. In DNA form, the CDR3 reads TGTGCCAGCAGTTTCTTTAATGAGCAGTTCTTC. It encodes CASSFFNEQFF.

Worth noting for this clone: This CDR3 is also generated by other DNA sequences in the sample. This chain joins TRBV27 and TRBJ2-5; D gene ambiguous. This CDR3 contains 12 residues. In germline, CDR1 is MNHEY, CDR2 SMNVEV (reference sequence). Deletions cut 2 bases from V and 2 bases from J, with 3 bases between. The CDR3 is CASSLRQETQYF. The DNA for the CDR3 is TGTGCCAGCAGTTTACGGCAAGAGACCCAGTACTTC.